Presented here are 21 T cell receptor beta chains from one specimen sequenced in a study of T cell responses to AZD1222 COVID-19 vaccine. The table came from immunoSEQ multiplex PCR; TCRdb's copy has only in-frame clones and leaves some out. In total, the table holds around 140,000 clones. Sequencing input: peripheral blood. The receptors stem from an adult in good health.

V and J are TRBV24-1 and TRBJ1-2; D uncertain. The germline gives CDR1 KGHDR, CDR2 SFDVKD. The CDR3 length is 14 residues. Trimming took off 7 bases at V and 3 bases at J, with 14 bases between the two ends. The CDR3 region is CATRPTDNHYGYTF. For the CDR3, the DNA is TGTGCCACCAGACCGACCGACAACCACTATGGCTACACCTTC.

This chain joins TRBV6-1 and TRBJ1-4; D gene ambiguous. The CDR3 has 15 amino acids. The ends were cut back, 7 bases at V and 7 bases at J, with 19 bases in the middle. The V gene's germline CDR1 is MNHNS and CDR2 SASEGT. The CDR3 region is CASTETGRPSEKLFF. The CDR3 DNA reads as TGTGCCAGCACCGAGACGGGGAGGCCGAGTGAAAAACTGTTTTTT.

The chain links TRBV9 to TRBJ1-2; 12 nucleotides match TRBD1. V lost 2 bases to trimming and J lost 7 bases; unmatched junction nucleotides: 9. The CDR3 is made up of 16 amino acids. Germline lookup yields CDR1 SGDLS and CDR2 YYNGEE. The CDR3 DNA is TGTGCCAGCAGCGTGTCGGGACAGGGGGCTAGGCTTGGCTACACCTTC. This gives the protein CASSVSGQGARLGYTF.

The chain uses TRBV2 and TRBJ1-4; perhaps TRBD1 as D (5 bases). The CDR3 spans 13 residues. Trimming cost V 10 bases and J 8 bases, with 17 bases left between them. The germline gives CDR1 SNHLY, CDR2 FYNNEI. This chain's CDR3 is CATRPGKSEKLFF. In DNA form, the CDR3 reads TGTGCCACCAGGCCAGGGAAATCCGAAAAACTGTTTTTT.

This sequence joins TRBV18 and TRBJ1-5; possible D gene TRBD1, 5 bases. This CDR3 is 13 amino acids long. The V gene's germline CDR1 is KGHSH and CDR2 LQKENI. The germline V and J ends were trimmed by 8 bases and 3 bases, with 11 bases remaining between them. This chain's CDR3 is CASGQGINQPQHF. The CDR3 coding sequence is TGTGCCAGCGGGCAGGGTATCAATCAGCCCCAGCATTTT. The full variable domain, in which reference TRBV18 and TRBJ1-5 provide the parts outside the CDR3, is NAGVMQNPRHLVRRRGQEARLRCSPMKGHSHVYWYRQLPEEGLKFMVYLQKENIIDESGMPKERFSAEFPKEGPSILRIQQVVRGDSAAYFCASGQGINQPQHFGDGTRLSIL.

This chain joins TRBV21-1 and TRBJ1-5. TRBV21-1 is noted as a pseudogene. The CDR3 runs to 16 residues. The CDR3 reads CASSQTGGARNQPQHF. CDR3 nucleotides: TGTGCCAGCAGCCAGACTGGGGGGGCGCGGAATCAGCCCCAGCATTTT.

V gene TRBV9 combines with J gene TRBJ1-1; unclear D gene. Germline loops: CDR1 SGDLS, CDR2 YYNGEE. This CDR3 is built from 14 residues. Trimming removed 4 bases from V and 4 bases from J, with 14 bases in between. CDR3 residues: CASSLLVRGTEAFF. CDR3 nucleotide sequence: TGTGCCAGCAGCCTGCTGGTGCGTGGCACTGAAGCTTTCTTT.

The chain has TRBV6-5 and TRBJ1-1, with D possibly being TRBD1 (6 bases). V was trimmed by 4 bases and J by 1 base, leaving 13 bases between them. CDR1 and CDR2 (germline): MNHEY, SVGAGI. The CDR3 covers 15 residues. The CDR3 DNA reads TGTGCCAGCAGTTTAGGGACACCCCAGAACACTGAAGCTTTCTTT. Amino acids: CASSLGTPQNTEAFF.

The rearrangement joins TRBV7-8 to TRBJ1-1, with unresolved D. The CDR3 is made up of 16 amino acids. The V gene lost 1 base and the J gene lost 2 bases, with 14 bases spanning the gap. CDR1 is SGHVS, CDR2 FQNEAQ, per germline. The CDR3 region has the DNA TGTGCCAGCAGCTTAGGCACCGCGGAGACCAACACTGAAGCTTTCTTT. Protein product: CASSLGTAETNTEAFF.

The chain is built from TRBV29-1 and TRBJ1-1; D not resolved. Trimming cost V 5 bases and J 1 base, with 14 bases left between them. Germline V lookup: CDR1 SQVTM, CDR2 ANQGSEA. This CDR3 has 14 residues. The CDR3 bases are TGCAGCGTTCTGGACTCCGGTTGGAACACTGAAGCTTTCTTT. The encoded protein is CSVLDSGWNTEAFF.

V and J are TRBV19 and TRBJ2-1; D gene uncertain. Deletions cut 3 bases from V and 5 bases from J, with 5 bases between. Germline loops: CDR1 LNHDA, CDR2 SQIVND (reference sequence). CDR3 length: 12 amino acids. CDR3 amino acids: CASSINHNEQFF. Written as DNA, the CDR3 is TGTGCCAGTAGTATCAATCACAATGAGCAGTTCTTC.

This chain joins TRBV2 and TRBJ1-2; TRBD1 agrees at 7 bases. After removal of 6 bases from V and 0 bases from J, the junction contained 13 bases not matched to a gene. Germline V lookup: CDR1 SNHLY, CDR2 FYNNEI. The CDR3 extends over 17 amino acids. The CDR3 region is CASSRGVARGSNYGYTF. CDR3 bases: TGTGCCAGCAGCCGTGGGGTGGCCAGGGGGTCTAACTATGGCTACACCTTC.

The V call is TRBV19, the J call TRBJ2-1; a weak D match, TRBD1 (6 bases). The V end was cut by 1 base, the J end by 7 bases, with 8 bases between. Germline V gene data show CDR1 as LNHDA and CDR2 as SQIVND (reference sequence). CDR3 length equals 13 residues. The CDR3 nucleotides are TGTGCCAGTAGTATAGGACAGGTGAATGAGCAGTTCTTC. This encodes CASSIGQVNEQFF.

V gene TRBV20-1 combines with J gene TRBJ1-5; D may be TRBD1 (5 bases). Germline V gene lookup returns CDR1 DFQATT and CDR2 SNEGSKA (reference sequence). The V and J ends lost 7 bases and 10 bases respectively, with 14 bases between them. There are 11 residues in the CDR3. The CDR3 DNA sequence: TGCAGTGTACAGGACATACCACCCCAGCATTTT. This sequence encodes CSVQDIPPQHF.

The rearrangement links TRBV7-6 to TRBJ1-5; the match to TRBD1 covers 7 bases. The CDR3 is 15 amino acids. Trimming cost V 1 base and J 5 bases; bases outside gene matches: 5. Germline V gene lookup returns CDR1 SGHVS and CDR2 FNYEAQ. The CDR3 DNA is TGTGCCAGCAGCTTAGACAGGGGAGGGGATCAGCCCCAGCATTTT. This codes for CASSLDRGGDQPQHF.

The chain links TRBV19 to TRBJ1-2; possible D gene TRBD1, 6 bases. Germline CDR1 reads LNHDA; CDR2 reads SQIVND (reference sequence). Trimming took off 5 bases at V and 4 bases at J, with 14 bases between the two ends. The CDR3 length is 14 residues. The CDR3 sequence: CASSLRGTRYGYTF. For the CDR3, the DNA is TGTGCCAGTAGTCTCCGCGGGACACGCTATGGCTACACCTTC.

This chain uses TRBV2 with TRBJ2-3; D is undetermined. Germline assignment: CDR1 SNHLY and CDR2 FYNNEI. V lost 6 bases and J 2 bases, leaving 12 bases between the germline ends. CDR3 length equals 14 residues. CDR3 in DNA: TGTGCCAGCAGCGAGCAGAGGACCACAGATACGCAGTATTTT. Translating gives CASSEQRTTDTQYF.

This chain joins TRBV30 and TRBJ1-6; the D gene is possibly TRBD1 (5 bases). Germline-derived CDR1 and CDR2 are GTSNPN and SVGIG (reference sequence). CDR3 size: 17 residues. Between the trimmed V and J ends, which lost 3 bases and 0 bases, there was a span of 15 bases. CDR3 region: CAWSAAWGDSYNSPLHF. The CDR3 bases are TGTGCCTGGAGCGCCGCCTGGGGGGACTCCTATAATTCACCCCTCCACTTT.

The CDR3 nucleotides are TGTGCCAGCAGCTTATCGGGCAGAGGGGGAAACACCATATATTTT. This sequence encodes CASSLSGRGGNTIYF. The chain has TRBV7-3 and TRBJ1-3; D call uncertain. This CDR3 has 15 amino acids. V was trimmed by 2 bases and J by 4 bases, leaving 12 bases between them. From germline, CDR1 is SGHTA and CDR2 FQGTGA.

Here the CDR3 DNA reads TGTGCCAGCAGCTTGGGGAGGGTTGAGCAGTTCTTC. It codes for CASSLGRVEQFF. The genes are TRBV7-9 and TRBJ2-1; 7 bases match TRBD2. Germline CDR1 SEHNR, CDR2 FQNEAQ (reference sequence). The J segment lost 9 bases and the V segment lost 3 bases, leaving 2 bases of the junction unmatched. This CDR3 comprises 12 residues.

The gene calls are TRBV2 and TRBJ1-2; D uncertain. CDR1 SNHLY and CDR2 FYNNEI come from the germline V gene. V was shortened by 5 bases and J by 2 bases, with 9 bases between the two germline ends. The CDR3 is made up of 13 amino acids. The CDR3 nucleotides are TGTGCCAGCAGTCCGACGGCCAACTATGGCTACACCTTC. It specifies CASSPTANYGYTF. Full variable domain (remainder filled in from reference TRBV2 and TRBJ1-2): EPEVTQTPSHQVTQMGQEVILRCVPISNHLYFYWYRQILGQKVEFLVSFYNNEISEKSEIFDDQFSVERPDGSNFTLKIRSTKLEDSAMYFCASSPTANYGYTFGSGTRLTVV.